This T cell receptor (beta chain) emerged from a study of blood T cells in healthy people across ages. Study-wide points: Researchers report that TCR beta diversity correlated strongly with naive T cell percentage.

This clonotype was seen only a few times. Its antigen is unknown. Primers used in a second PCR of roughly 7 to 12 cycles were a sample-barcoded 5' primer and a J-beta primer mix. A 12-random-nucleotide template-switch adaptor tagged each cDNA molecule. Each CDR3 protein gets one entry after TCRdb re-called the 5' RACE reads with MiXCR. The sample includes about 1,600,000 distinct CDR3 sequences, 42% of them seen just once. The CDR3 covers 17 residues. Germline V gene sequence: CDR1 LNHNV, CDR2 YYDKDF (reference sequence). The V gene lost 0 bases and the J gene lost 3 bases, with 15 bases spanning the gap.

V and J are TRBV15 and TRBJ2-4; TRBD2 might be the D (6 bases). The TCR sequence derives from a woman under 30 in good health. The sample comprised blood. The CDR3 spells CATSRDRGLADKNIQYF. CDR3 nucleotides: TGTGCCACCAGCAGAGATCGAGGCTTAGCGGACAAAAACATTCAGTACTTC. Full variable domain (remainder filled in from reference TRBV15 and TRBJ2-4): DAMVIQNPRYQVTQFGKPVTLSCSQTLNHNVMYWYQQKSSQAPKLLFHYYDKDFNNEADTPDNFQSRRPNTSFCFLDIRSPGLGDTAMYLCATSRDRGLADKNIQYFGAGTRLSVL.